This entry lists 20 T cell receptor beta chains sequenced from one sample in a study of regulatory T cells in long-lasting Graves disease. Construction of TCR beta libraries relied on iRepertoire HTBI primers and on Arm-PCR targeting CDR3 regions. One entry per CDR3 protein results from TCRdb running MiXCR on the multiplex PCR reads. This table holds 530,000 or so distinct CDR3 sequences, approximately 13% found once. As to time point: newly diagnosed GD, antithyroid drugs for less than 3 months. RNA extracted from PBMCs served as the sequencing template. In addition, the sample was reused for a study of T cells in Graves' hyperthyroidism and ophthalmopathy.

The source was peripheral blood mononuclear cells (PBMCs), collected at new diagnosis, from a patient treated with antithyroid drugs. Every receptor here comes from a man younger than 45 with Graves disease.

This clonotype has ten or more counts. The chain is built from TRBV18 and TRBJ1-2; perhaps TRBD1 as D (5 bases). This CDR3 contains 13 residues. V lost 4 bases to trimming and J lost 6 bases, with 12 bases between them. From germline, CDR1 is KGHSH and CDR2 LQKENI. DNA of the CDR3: TGTGCCAGCTCACGCCGGGCAGGGAATGGCTACACCTTC. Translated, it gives CASSRRAGNGYTF.

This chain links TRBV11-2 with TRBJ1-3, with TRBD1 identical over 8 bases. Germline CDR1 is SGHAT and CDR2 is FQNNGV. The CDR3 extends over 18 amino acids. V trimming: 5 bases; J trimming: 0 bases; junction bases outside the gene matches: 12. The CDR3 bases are TGTGCCAGCAGCCAACGATGGACAGGGCAAAGCTCTGGAAACACCATATATTTT. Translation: CASSQRWTGQSSGNTIYF. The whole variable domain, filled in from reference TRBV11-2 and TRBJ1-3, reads EAGVAQSPRYKIIEKRQSVAFWCNPISGHATLYWYQQILGQGPKLLIQFQNNGVVDDSQLPKDRFSAERLKGVDSTLKIQPAKLEDSAVYLCASSQRWTGQSSGNTIYFGEGSWLTVV.

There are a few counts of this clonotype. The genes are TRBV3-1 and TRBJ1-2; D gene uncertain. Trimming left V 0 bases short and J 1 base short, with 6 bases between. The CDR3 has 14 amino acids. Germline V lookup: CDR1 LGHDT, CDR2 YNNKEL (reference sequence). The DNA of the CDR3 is TGTGCCAGCAGCCAAGATCGGGTTAACTATGGCTACACCTTC. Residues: CASSQDRVNYGYTF.

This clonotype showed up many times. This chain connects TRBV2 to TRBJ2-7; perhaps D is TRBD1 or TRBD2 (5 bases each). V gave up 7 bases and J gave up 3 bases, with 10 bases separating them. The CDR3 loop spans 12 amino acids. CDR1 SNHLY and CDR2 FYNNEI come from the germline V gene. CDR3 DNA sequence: TGTGCCAGCAAGGGGACCTACTACGAGCAGTACTTC. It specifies CASKGTYYEQYF.

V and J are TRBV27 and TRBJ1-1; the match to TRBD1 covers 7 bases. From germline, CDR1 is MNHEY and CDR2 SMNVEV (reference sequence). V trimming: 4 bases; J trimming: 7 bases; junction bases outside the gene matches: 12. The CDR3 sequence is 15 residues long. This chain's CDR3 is CASSYGGGAGGEAFF. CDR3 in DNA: TGTGCCAGCAGTTATGGGGGAGGGGCAGGGGGTGAAGCTTTCTTT.

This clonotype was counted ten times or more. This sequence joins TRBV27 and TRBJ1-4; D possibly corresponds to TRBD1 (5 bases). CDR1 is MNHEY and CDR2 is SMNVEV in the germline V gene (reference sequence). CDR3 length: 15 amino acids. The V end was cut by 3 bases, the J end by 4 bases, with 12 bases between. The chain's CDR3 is CASSLGQSFNEKLFF. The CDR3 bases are TGTGCCAGCAGTTTGGGGCAGTCTTTTAATGAAAAACTGTTTTTT.

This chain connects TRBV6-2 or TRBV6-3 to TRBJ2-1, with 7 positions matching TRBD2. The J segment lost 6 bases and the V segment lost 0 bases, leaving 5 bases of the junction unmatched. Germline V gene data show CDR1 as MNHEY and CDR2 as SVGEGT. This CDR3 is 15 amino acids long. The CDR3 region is CASSYSGGRVNEQFF. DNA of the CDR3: TGTGCCAGCAGTTACTCCGGGGGGAGGGTCAATGAGCAGTTCTTC.

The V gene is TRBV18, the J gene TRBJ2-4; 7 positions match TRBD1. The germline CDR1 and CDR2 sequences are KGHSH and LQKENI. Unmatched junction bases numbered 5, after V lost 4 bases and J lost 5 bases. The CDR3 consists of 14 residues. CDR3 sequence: CASSLPGTENIQYF. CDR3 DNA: TGTGCCAGCTCACTCCCCGGGACAGAAAACATTCAGTACTTC.

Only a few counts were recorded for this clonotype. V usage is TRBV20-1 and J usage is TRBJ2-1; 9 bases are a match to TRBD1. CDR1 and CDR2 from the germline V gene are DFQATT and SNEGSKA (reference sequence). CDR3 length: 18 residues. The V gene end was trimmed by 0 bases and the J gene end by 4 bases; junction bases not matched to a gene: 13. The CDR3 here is CSARDIKFGQGSYNEQFF. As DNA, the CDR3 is TGCAGTGCTAGAGACATAAAATTTGGACAGGGGAGTTACAATGAGCAGTTCTTC.

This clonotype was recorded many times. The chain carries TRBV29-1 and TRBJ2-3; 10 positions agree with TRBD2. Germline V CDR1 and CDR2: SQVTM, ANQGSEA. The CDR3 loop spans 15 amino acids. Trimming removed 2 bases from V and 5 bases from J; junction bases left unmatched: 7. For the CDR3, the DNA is TGCAGCGTTGAACCCAGCGGGAGGGTTGGAGATACGCAGTATTTT. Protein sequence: CSVEPSGRVGDTQYF.

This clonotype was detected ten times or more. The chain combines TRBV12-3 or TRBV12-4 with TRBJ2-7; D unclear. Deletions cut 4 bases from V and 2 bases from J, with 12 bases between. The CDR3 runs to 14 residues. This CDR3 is CASSSPLGTYEQYF. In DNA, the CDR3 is TGTGCCAGCAGTTCCCCCCTGGGGACCTACGAGCAGTACTTC.

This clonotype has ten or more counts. The CDR3 loop reads CASSSGGDWFYEQYF. CDR3 coding DNA: TGTGCCAGCAGCTCGGGCGGGGACTGGTTCTACGAGCAGTACTTC. This rearrangement joins TRBV7-2 to TRBJ2-7, with D maybe TRBD2 (6 bases). Trimming shortened V by 4 bases and J by 3 bases, and 16 bases separated the two germline ends. Germline V gene sequence: CDR1 SGHTA, CDR2 FQGNSA. CDR3 length: 15 amino acids.

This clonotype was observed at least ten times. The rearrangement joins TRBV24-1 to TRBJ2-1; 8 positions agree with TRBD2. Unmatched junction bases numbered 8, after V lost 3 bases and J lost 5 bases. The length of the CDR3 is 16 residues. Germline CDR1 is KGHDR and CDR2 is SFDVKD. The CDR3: CATSDPGGRYNNEQFF. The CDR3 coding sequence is TGTGCCACCAGTGATCCGGGGGGGAGGTATAACAATGAGCAGTTCTTC.

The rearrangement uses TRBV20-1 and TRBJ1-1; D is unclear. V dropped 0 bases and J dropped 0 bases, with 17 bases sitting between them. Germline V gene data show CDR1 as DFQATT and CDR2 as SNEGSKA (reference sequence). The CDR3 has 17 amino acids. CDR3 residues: CSARDRGSPLMNTEAFF. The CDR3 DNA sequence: TGCAGTGCTAGAGATCGGGGTTCGCCCTTAATGAACACTGAAGCTTTCTTT.

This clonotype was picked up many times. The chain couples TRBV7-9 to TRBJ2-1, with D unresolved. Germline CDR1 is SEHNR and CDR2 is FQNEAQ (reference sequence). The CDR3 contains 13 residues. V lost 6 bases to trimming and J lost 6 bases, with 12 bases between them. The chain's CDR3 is CASRRSGFNEQFF. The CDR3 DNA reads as TGTGCCAGCAGAAGGAGTGGGTTCAATGAGCAGTTCTTC. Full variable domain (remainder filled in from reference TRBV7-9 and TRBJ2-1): DTGVSQNPRHKITKRGQNVTFRCDPISEHNRLYWYRQTLGQGPEFLTYFQNEAQLEKSRLLSDRFSAERPKGSFSTLEIQRTEQGDSAMYLCASRRSGFNEQFFGPGTRLTVL.

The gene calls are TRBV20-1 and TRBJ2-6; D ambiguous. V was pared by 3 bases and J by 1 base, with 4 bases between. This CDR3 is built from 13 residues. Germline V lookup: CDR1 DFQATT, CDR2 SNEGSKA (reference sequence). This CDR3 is CSASPSGANVLTF. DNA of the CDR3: TGCAGTGCTAGCCCATCTGGGGCCAACGTCCTGACTTTC.

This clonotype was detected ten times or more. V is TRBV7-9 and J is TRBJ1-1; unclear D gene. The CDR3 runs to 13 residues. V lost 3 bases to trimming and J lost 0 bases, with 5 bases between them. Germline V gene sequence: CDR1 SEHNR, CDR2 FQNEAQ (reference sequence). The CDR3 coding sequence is TGTGCCAGCAGCTTGCACATGAACACTGAAGCTTTCTTT. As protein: CASSLHMNTEAFF. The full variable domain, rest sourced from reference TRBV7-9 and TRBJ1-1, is DTGVSQNPRHKITKRGQNVTFRCDPISEHNRLYWYRQTLGQGPEFLTYFQNEAQLEKSRLLSDRFSAERPKGSFSTLEIQRTEQGDSAMYLCASSLHMNTEAFFGQGTRLTVV.

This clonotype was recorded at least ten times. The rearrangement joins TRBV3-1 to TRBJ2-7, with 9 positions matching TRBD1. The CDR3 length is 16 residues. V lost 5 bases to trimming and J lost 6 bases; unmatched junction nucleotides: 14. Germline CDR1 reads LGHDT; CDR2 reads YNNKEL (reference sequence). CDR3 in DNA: TGTGCCAGCAGCGACTGGGGTGGGACAGGGATCGGCGAGCAGTACTTC. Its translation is CASSDWGGTGIGEQYF.

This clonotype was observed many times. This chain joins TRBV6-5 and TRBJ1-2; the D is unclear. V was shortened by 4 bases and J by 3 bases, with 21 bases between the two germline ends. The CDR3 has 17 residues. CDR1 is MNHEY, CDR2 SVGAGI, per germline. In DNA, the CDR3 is TGTGCCAGCAGTTTGGGCTCTGGTGTCCGAAAAGACTATGGCTACACCTTC. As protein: CASSLGSGVRKDYGYTF.

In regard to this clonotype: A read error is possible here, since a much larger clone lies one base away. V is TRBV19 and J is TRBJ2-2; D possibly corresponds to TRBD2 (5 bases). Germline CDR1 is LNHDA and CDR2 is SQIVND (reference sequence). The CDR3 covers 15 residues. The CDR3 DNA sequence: TGTGCCAGTTCCACCTCCGATATGGGAACCGGGGAGCCGTTTTTT. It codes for CASSTSDMGTGEPFF.